Shown below are 28 T cell receptor beta chains from a single sample sequenced in a study of T cells after yellow fever vaccination. From the 5' RACE reads, TCRdb called clonotypes with MiXCR, one entry per CDR3 protein. The sample yields about 360,000 distinct CDR3 sequences, 6.2% seen once. The sample in question was PBMCs, obtained 5 days after the yellow fever booster vaccination. The receptors shown here come from a man aged 30-40 years who received the YFV17D yellow fever vaccine.

The J gene is TRBJ1-1, the V gene TRBV7-6, with D hard to call. The CDR3 consists of 14 residues. Trimming took off 2 bases at V and 7 bases at J, with 14 bases between the two ends. Germline V gives CDR1 SGHVS, CDR2 FNYEAQ. The DNA of the CDR3 is TGTGCCAGCAGCTTAATTTCCGCATCCAGTGAAGCTTTCTTT. Encoded protein: CASSLISASSEAFF.

This clonotype has more than one count but fewer than ten. This rearrangement joins TRBV20-1 to TRBJ2-7; 7 bases fit TRBD2. Trimming at V came to 6 bases and at J to 6 bases, leaving 14 bases not matched to a gene. CDR3 length: 14 residues. Germline values: CDR1 DFQATT, CDR2 SNEGSKA (reference sequence). CDR3 sequence (DNA): TGCAGTGCCCGGGGAGGCGGGAGTGTCGGCGAGCAGTACTTC. Encoded protein: CSARGGGSVGEQYF.

The sample holds many counts of this clonotype. The chain recombines TRBV27 with TRBJ2-5; a possible D gene is TRBD1 (7 bases). Trimming pared 10 bases from V and 4 bases from J, leaving 13 bases between. CDR1 and CDR2 (germline): MNHEY, SMNVEV (reference sequence). CDR3 length: 12 residues. The CDR3 coding sequence is TGTGCCATCAGGGGGAGGACAGAGACCCAGTACTTC. As protein: CAIRGRTETQYF.

The chain joins TRBV7-9 to TRBJ1-1; 9 positions agree with TRBD1. Trimming removed 5 bases from V and 5 bases from J; junction bases left unmatched: 9. This CDR3 spans 15 amino acids. Looked up from germline, CDR1 is SEHNR and CDR2 is FQNEAQ (reference sequence). The CDR3 DNA reads TGTGCCAGCAGCCCCCTAGGACAGGGGATGACTGAAGCTTTCTTT. As protein: CASSPLGQGMTEAFF.

The sample holds many counts of this clonotype. The V and J genes are TRBV4-1 and TRBJ2-7, with 7 bases aligning to TRBD2. The CDR3 is 17 residues long. With V trimmed by 4 bases and J by 4 bases, 16 bases remained unmatched. Germline CDR1 is MGHRA and CDR2 is YSYEKL. The CDR3 bases are TGCGCCAGCAGCCCGCTTGCGAGCGGGACTACCGTTTACGAGCAGTACTTC. Its protein is CASSPLASGTTVYEQYF.

This clonotype was detected many times. The DNA for the CDR3 is TGCGCCAGCAGCCCTCAGGGGCCGGGGGCCAACGTCCTGACTTTC. It codes for CASSPQGPGANVLTF. The chain couples TRBV4-3 to TRBJ2-6; the D gene is possibly TRBD1 (6 bases). Trimming stripped 4 bases from V and 4 bases from J, with 11 bases between. Germline CDR1 reads LGHNA; CDR2 reads YSLEER. The CDR3 extends over 15 amino acids.

This clonotype has at least ten counts. The rearrangement links TRBV21-1 to TRBJ2-1; the table's D call of TRBD2 was not tested on the DNA. TRBV21-1 is reported as a pseudogene. The CDR3 runs 16 residues. CDR3 in amino acids: CAYWNPSGRSRAGQFF. The CDR3 DNA reads as TGTGCCTACTGGAATCCTAGCGGGCGCTCTAGGGCGGGGCAGTTCTTC.

V and J are TRBV11-3 and TRBJ2-1; D perhaps matches TRBD2 (5 bases). Between the trimmed V and J ends, which lost 4 bases and 0 bases, there was a span of 13 bases. CDR1 and CDR2 from the germline V gene are SGHNT and YENEEA. CDR3 length equals 16 residues. The CDR3 here is CASSSGGSSSYNEQFF. The CDR3 region has the DNA TGTGCCAGCAGCTCGGGCGGGTCGAGCTCCTACAATGAGCAGTTCTTC. Looking up the rest from reference TRBV11-3 and TRBJ2-1 gives the full variable domain: EAGVVQSPRYKIIEKKQPVAFWCNPISGHNTLYWYLQNLGQGPELLIRYENEEAVDDSQLPKDRFSAERLKGVDSTLKIQPAELGDSAVYLCASSSGGSSSYNEQFFGPGTRLTVL.

This clonotype was picked up a small number of times. This chain links TRBV29-1 with TRBJ2-3; tentative D call: TRBD2 (5 bases). Germline V gives CDR1 SQVTM, CDR2 ANQGSEA. The CDR3 covers 13 residues. V shed 7 bases and J shed 3 bases, with 14 bases lying between them. CDR3 coding DNA: TGCAGCGCCTCCTGGACTGAAACAGATACGCAGTATTTT. Its translation: CSASWTETDTQYF.

V is TRBV20-1 and J is TRBJ2-2; 8 nucleotides match TRBD2. Trimming cost V 0 bases and J 0 bases; bases outside gene matches: 9. CDR1 DFQATT and CDR2 SNEGSKA come from the germline V gene (reference sequence). CDR3 length equals 18 residues. CDR3 in DNA: TGCAGTGCTAGAGACCTCCGACTAGCGCAATCGAACACCGGGGAGCTGTTTTTT. Amino acid sequence: CSARDLRLAQSNTGELFF.

This clonotype has a handful of counts. The rearrangement joins TRBV6-2 or TRBV6-3 to TRBJ2-3, with TRBD2 identical over 8 bases. The ends lost 8 bases at V and 6 bases at J; junction bases unmatched: 13. The CDR3 runs to 15 residues. Germline V CDR1 and CDR2: MNHEY, SVGEGT. Written as DNA, the CDR3 is TGTGCCAGCGTGGAAGCTAGCGGGCGTAGGGATACGCAGTATTTT. Its translation: CASVEASGRRDTQYF.

The chain couples TRBV12-3 or TRBV12-4 to TRBJ2-1; D possibly corresponds to TRBD1 (6 bases). This CDR3 is 13 amino acids long. V lost 2 bases, J lost 6 bases, and 8 bases lay in between. The CDR3 spells CASSLWDTNEQFF. DNA of the CDR3: TGTGCCAGCAGTTTATGGGACACCAATGAGCAGTTCTTC.

The table lists this clonotype with many counts. The chain carries TRBV12-3 or TRBV12-4 and TRBJ2-7; 10 bases match TRBD2. V trimming: 6 bases; J trimming: 8 bases; junction bases outside the gene matches: 10. This CDR3 has 14 amino acids. CDR3 sequence (DNA): TGTGCCAGCAGCAGACTAGCGGGTAGCATAAAGCAGTACTTC. It encodes CASSRLAGSIKQYF.

This clonotype was observed a few times. This sequence joins TRBV20-1 and TRBJ2-4; TRBD1 or TRBD2 may be the D gene (5 bases each). The length of the CDR3 is 16 residues. V lost 6 bases to trimming and J lost 0 bases, with 18 bases between them. CDR1 is DFQATT, CDR2 SNEGSKA, per germline (reference sequence). CDR3 coding DNA: TGCAGTGCGCCGATACCGGGACGAGTAGCCAAAAACATTCAGTACTTC. This sequence encodes CSAPIPGRVAKNIQYF.

The J gene is TRBJ1-4, the V gene TRBV7-6, with a weak D call TRBD1 (5 bases). In germline, CDR1 is SGHVS, CDR2 FNYEAQ. The CDR3 totals 12 residues. Trimming removed 2 bases at V and 7 bases at J, with 5 bases between. Here the CDR3 DNA reads TGTGCCAGCAGCTTACAGGGTGAAAAACTGTTTTTT. Its protein product is CASSLQGEKLFF.

This clonotype appeared many times. This chain joins TRBV29-1 and TRBJ2-3; 8 bases are a match to TRBD2. The CDR3 is 14 amino acids. V lost 7 bases to trimming and J lost 1 base; unmatched junction nucleotides: 7. The germline V gene encodes CDR1 SQVTM and CDR2 ANQGSEA. CDR3: CSDLLADRTDTQYF. For the CDR3, the DNA is TGCAGCGACCTACTAGCGGATCGCACAGATACGCAGTATTTT.

V is TRBV5-6 and J is TRBJ2-7; TRBD2 agrees at 9 bases. The CDR3 runs to 15 residues. The germline V gene has CDR1 SGHDT and CDR2 YYEEEE. The V segment lost 4 bases and the J segment 1 base; nucleotides outside the gene matches: 6. The CDR3 is CASSPGLASSYEQYF. The CDR3 DNA follows: TGTGCCAGCAGCCCGGGACTAGCATCATCCTACGAGCAGTACTTC.

This clonotype has just a few counts. The DNA of the CDR3 is TGCAGCGTTGGCTCAAGCGGGACGAACACCGGGGAGCTGTTTTTT. Protein product: CSVGSSGTNTGELFF. The chain links TRBV29-1 to TRBJ2-2; TRBD2 agrees at 7 bases. This CDR3 is 15 amino acids long. J lost 0 bases, V lost 4 bases, and 5 bases had no gene match. Germline V gene sequence: CDR1 SQVTM, CDR2 ANQGSEA.

The table lists this clonotype with many counts. This chain uses TRBV4-3 with TRBJ1-1; the D gene is possibly TRBD1 (5 bases). Trimming shortened V by 2 bases and J by 1 base, and 14 bases separated the two germline ends. This CDR3 comprises 16 residues. Germline V gene data show CDR1 as LGHNA and CDR2 as YSLEER. The CDR3 sequence is CASSQFAAGGNTEAFF. In nucleotides, the CDR3 is TGCGCCAGCAGCCAATTCGCCGCCGGGGGGAACACTGAAGCTTTCTTT.

Here the CDR3 DNA reads TGTGCCACCAGTGAGGGGTTCAACTACAATGAGCAGTTCTTC. Translating gives CATSEGFNYNEQFF. The chain recombines TRBV24-1 with TRBJ2-1; D gene ambiguous. V lost 4 bases, J lost 3 bases, and 9 bases lay in between. The CDR3 loop spans 14 amino acids. Germline CDR1 reads KGHDR; CDR2 reads SFDVKD.

The V and J genes are TRBV5-1 and TRBJ1-1; no definite D call. V lost 7 bases to trimming and J lost 1 base, with 8 bases between them. Germline V CDR1 and CDR2: SGHRS, YFSETQ. This CDR3 spans 12 amino acids. The CDR3 sequence is CASGWGNTEAFF. DNA for the CDR3: TGCGCCAGCGGATGGGGGAACACTGAAGCTTTCTTT.

This clonotype appeared a few times. The chain employs TRBV7-8 and TRBJ1-5; no reliable D call. CDR3 length: 17 amino acids. The V gene lost 1 base and the J gene lost 4 bases, with 17 bases spanning the gap. In germline, CDR1 is SGHVS, CDR2 FQNEAQ. The CDR3 region is CASSLVYGGRSNQPQHF. CDR3 DNA: TGTGCCAGCAGCTTAGTCTACGGAGGACGGTCAAATCAGCCCCAGCATTTT.

This clonotype appeared many times. The chain recombines TRBV7-9 with TRBJ2-5; D remains ambiguous. Germline lookup yields CDR1 SEHNR and CDR2 FQNEAQ (reference sequence). The ends were cut back, 2 bases at V and 4 bases at J, with 11 bases in the middle. The CDR3 extends over 14 amino acids. CDR3 protein: CASSLLAGRETQYF. CDR3 sequence (DNA): TGTGCCAGCAGCTTATTGGCAGGTCGAGAGACCCAGTACTTC.

Ten or more counts support this clonotype. The V call is TRBV12-3 or TRBV12-4, the J call TRBJ2-1; no clear D. The CDR3 length is 11 residues. V was clipped by 5 bases and J by 15 bases, with 14 bases between them. CDR3 DNA: TGTGCCAGCAGTCGGACCGCGCGCGTGTTCTTC. Amino acid sequence: CASSRTARVFF.

This clonotype was found many times. This rearrangement joins TRBV7-8 to TRBJ2-5; no reliable D call. Germline CDR1 SGHVS, CDR2 FQNEAQ. This CDR3 contains 15 residues. Trimming removed 5 bases at V and 2 bases at J, with 15 bases between. CDR3 coding DNA: TGTGCCAGCAGCACCGGCCTCGTCGTTCAAGAGACCCAGTACTTC. This codes for CASSTGLVVQETQYF. Full variable domain (outside the CDR3, taken from reference TRBV7-8 and TRBJ2-5): GAGVSQSPRYKVAKRGQDVALRCDPISGHVSLFWYQQALGQGPEFLTYFQNEAQLDKSGLPSDRFFAERPEGSVSTLKIQRTQQEDSAVYLCASSTGLVVQETQYFGPGTRLLVL.

This clonotype was seen more than once but under ten times. V gene TRBV12-3 or TRBV12-4 combines with J gene TRBJ2-1; 9 nucleotides agree with TRBD1. V lost 6 bases to trimming and J lost 6 bases; unmatched junction nucleotides: 6. The CDR3 is 14 residues long. The CDR3 sequence is CASSQGQGVNEQFF. Here the CDR3 DNA reads TGTGCCAGCAGCCAGGGACAGGGTGTCAATGAGCAGTTCTTC.

This clonotype was detected many times. This chain links TRBV7-2 with TRBJ2-2, with D hard to call. V was cut by 4 bases and J by 0 bases, with 3 bases left in between. The CDR3 consists of 13 residues. Germline V lookup: CDR1 SGHTA, CDR2 FQGNSA. CDR3 sequence (DNA): TGTGCCAGCAGCTATACGAACACCGGGGAGCTGTTTTTT. Protein sequence: CASSYTNTGELFF.

This clonotype was seen repeatedly, ten times or more. The V call is TRBV19, the J call TRBJ2-7, with a possible D match to TRBD1 (5 bases). Germline loops: CDR1 LNHDA, CDR2 SQIVND (reference sequence). The CDR3 is made up of 15 amino acids. V was shortened by 3 bases and J by 0 bases, with 12 bases between the two germline ends. The CDR3, as DNA: TGTGCCAGTAGTATGGCACAGGTGACCTCCTACGAGCAGTACTTC. It codes for CASSMAQVTSYEQYF.